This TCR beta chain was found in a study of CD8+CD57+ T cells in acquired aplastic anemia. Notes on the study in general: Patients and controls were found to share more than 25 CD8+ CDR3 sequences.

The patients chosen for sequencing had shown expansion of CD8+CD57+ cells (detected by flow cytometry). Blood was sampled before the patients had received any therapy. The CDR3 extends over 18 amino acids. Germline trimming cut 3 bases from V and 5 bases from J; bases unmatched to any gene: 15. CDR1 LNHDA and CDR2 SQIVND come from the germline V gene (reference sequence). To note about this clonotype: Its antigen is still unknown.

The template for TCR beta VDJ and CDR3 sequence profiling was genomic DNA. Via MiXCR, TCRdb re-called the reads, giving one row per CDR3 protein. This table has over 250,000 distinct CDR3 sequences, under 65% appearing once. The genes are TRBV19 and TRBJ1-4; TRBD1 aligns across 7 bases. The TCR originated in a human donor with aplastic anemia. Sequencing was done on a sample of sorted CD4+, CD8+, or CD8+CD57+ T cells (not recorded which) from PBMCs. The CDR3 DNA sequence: TGTGCCAGTAGTATTTTCTTCTTCGGCAGGGGGATCAATGAAAAACTGTTTTTT. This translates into CASSIFFFGRGINEKLFF.